Presented here are 25 T cell receptor beta chains from one specimen sequenced in a study of OX40 agonist ivuxolimab in advanced cancers. Generated by immunoSEQ multiplex PCR, the TCRdb table keeps only in-frame clones and is missing some. The sample includes more than 8,500 clones, 88% of them seen just once. Here the sequenced sample was CD4+ or CD8+ T cells sorted from blood, taken in a trial of the OX40 agonist ivuxolimab. Receptors originate from an adult with an advanced solid tumor such as melanoma, head and neck, liver or kidney cancer.

The V call is TRBV4-1, the J call TRBJ1-5, with 7 bases fitting TRBD1. With V trimmed by 2 bases and J by 5 bases, 9 bases remained unmatched. Per the germline V gene, CDR1 is MGHRA and CDR2 is YSYEKL. There are 16 residues in the CDR3. The CDR3 here is CASSQLILQGDQPQHF. The DNA for the CDR3 is TGCGCCAGCAGCCAACTAATACTTCAGGGGGATCAGCCCCAGCATTTT.

This clone occurred a few times. V and J are TRBV27 and TRBJ2-1; 10 bases are shared with TRBD2. CDR3 length equals 17 residues. Losses at the gene ends were 1 base for V and 5 bases for J; bases not matched to a gene: 8. CDR1 is MNHEY and CDR2 is SMNVEV in the germline V gene (reference sequence). CDR3: CASSLFGLAGAHNEQFF. The DNA for the CDR3 is TGTGCCAGCAGTTTATTTGGGCTAGCGGGGGCCCACAATGAGCAGTTCTTC.

The V gene is TRBV7-2, the J gene TRBJ2-7, with D perhaps matching TRBD2 (6 bases). The germline CDR1 and CDR2 sequences are SGHTA and FQGNSA. Trimming left V 5 bases short and J 7 bases short, with 18 bases between. This CDR3 has 14 residues. In DNA form, the CDR3 reads TGTGCCAGCAGCCAATCAAACCGGGGGAGGGAGCAGTACTTC. Encoded protein: CASSQSNRGREQYF. Full variable domain (remainder filled in from reference TRBV7-2 and TRBJ2-7): GAGVSQSPSNKVTEKGKDVELRCDPISGHTALYWYRQSLGQGLEFLIYFQGNSAPDKSGLPSDRFSAERTGGSVSTLTIQRTQQEDSAVYLCASSQSNRGREQYFGPGTRLTVT.

The DNA of the CDR3 is TGTGCCAGCAGTTCGACTAGCGGGATGGGAGAGACCCAGTACTTC. Its translation is CASSSTSGMGETQYF. The chain couples TRBV7-2 to TRBJ2-5, with 11 bases matching TRBD2. This CDR3 region has 15 residues. V was clipped by 6 bases and J by 4 bases; unmatched bases: 7. Germline lookup yields CDR1 SGHTA and CDR2 FQGNSA. The whole variable domain, filled in from reference TRBV7-2 and TRBJ2-5, reads GAGVSQSPSNKVTEKGKDVELRCDPISGHTALYWYRQSLGQGLEFLIYFQGNSAPDKSGLPSDRFSAERTGGSVSTLTIQRTQQEDSAVYLCASSSTSGMGETQYFGPGTRLLVL.

The chain uses TRBV18 and TRBJ1-2, with 7 bases lining up with TRBD1. V shed 5 bases and J 8 bases; nucleotides not matched to a gene: 5. The CDR3 extends over 12 amino acids. Per the germline V gene, CDR1 is KGHSH and CDR2 is LQKENI. CDR3 loop: CASSSGQRGYTF. Written as DNA, the CDR3 is TGTGCCAGCTCATCGGGACAGCGAGGCTACACCTTC.

The chain employs TRBV6-1 and TRBJ1-4, with TRBD1 as a possible D gene (5 bases). The V gene's germline CDR1 is MNHNS and CDR2 SASEGT. V was shortened by 6 bases and J by 5 bases, with 7 bases between the two germline ends. The CDR3 runs to 12 residues. The CDR3 DNA reads as TGTGCCAGCAGCTCAGGGAATGAAAAACTGTTTTTT. Translated, it gives CASSSGNEKLFF.

The genes are TRBV6-6 and TRBJ2-7; D might be TRBD1 (5 bases). Germline values: CDR1 MNHNY, CDR2 SVGAGI (reference sequence). This CDR3 is built from 14 residues. Trimming left V 5 bases short and J 2 bases short, with 13 bases between. The CDR3 region has the DNA TGTGCCAGCAGTCTTCAGACAGCTACCTACGAGCAGTACTTC. It is translated as CASSLQTATYEQYF.

The V call is TRBV19, the J call TRBJ1-1, with TRBD1 as a possible D gene (5 bases). The germline V gene has CDR1 LNHDA and CDR2 SQIVND (reference sequence). The CDR3 has 12 residues. The ends were cut back, 3 bases at V and 11 bases at J, with 13 bases in the middle. The CDR3 sequence is CASSIRGGDAFF. The CDR3 DNA reads TGTGCCAGTAGTATTAGGGGAGGGGACGCTTTCTTT.

V and J are TRBV11-2 and TRBJ1-5, with D perhaps TRBD1 (5 bases). V was trimmed by 5 bases and J by 4 bases, leaving 15 bases between them. The germline V gene encodes CDR1 SGHAT and CDR2 FQNNGV. This CDR3 is 15 amino acids long. In nucleotides, the CDR3 is TGTGCCAGCAGCCAGGGTGGGGGGATAAATCAGCCCCAGCATTTT. This sequence encodes CASSQGGGINQPQHF. Drawing the rest from reference TRBV11-2 and TRBJ1-5, the complete variable domain is EAGVAQSPRYKIIEKRQSVAFWCNPISGHATLYWYQQILGQGPKLLIQFQNNGVVDDSQLPKDRFSAERLKGVDSTLKIQPAKLEDSAVYLCASSQGGGINQPQHFGDGTRLSIL.

This sequence joins TRBV11-2 and TRBJ2-3, with TRBD1 matching 9 bases. CDR3 size: 15 residues. The germline V gene has CDR1 SGHAT and CDR2 FQNNGV. V gave up 5 bases and J gave up 2 bases; unmatched junction bases: 5. CDR3 loop: CASSLTGGPTDTQYF. The CDR3 nucleotides are TGTGCCAGCAGCCTCACAGGGGGCCCCACAGATACGCAGTATTTT.

This clone was counted a single time. V and J are TRBV6-1 and TRBJ2-4; 11 positions match TRBD1. The trim removed 5 bases at V and 8 bases at J, leaving 8 bases unmatched. Per the germline V gene, CDR1 is MNHNS and CDR2 is SASEGT. The CDR3 contains 15 residues. DNA for the CDR3: TGTGCCAGCAGTCATACCGGGACAGGGGGGGACATTCAGTACTTC. Protein: CASSHTGTGGDIQYF.

CDR3 sequence reads: CASSPWGANSYEQYF. The CDR3 DNA follows: TGTGCCAGCAGCCCGTGGGGGGCGAACTCCTACGAGCAGTACTTC. The chain links TRBV14 to TRBJ2-7; D may correspond to TRBD1 or TRBD2 (6 bases each). The CDR3 consists of 15 residues. V was trimmed by 4 bases and J by 0 bases, leaving 13 bases between them. Germline CDR1 and CDR2: SGHDN and FVKESK.

This chain links TRBV7-9 with TRBJ2-3, with D hard to call. The CDR3 is 13 residues long. V lost 5 bases and J lost 2, with 8 bases in between. Germline assignment: CDR1 SEHNR and CDR2 FQNEAQ (reference sequence). CDR3: CASSQDATDTQYF. CDR3 sequence (DNA): TGTGCCAGCAGCCAGGACGCCACAGATACGCAGTATTTT.

This clone was detected only once. The chain uses TRBV28 and TRBJ2-5, with TRBD2 identical over 9 bases. The CDR3 spans 17 residues. Looked up from germline, CDR1 is MDHEN and CDR2 is SYDVKM. J lost 0 bases, V lost 6 bases, and 11 bases had no gene match. The DNA of the CDR3 is TGTGCCAGCAGGACCACTCGGGCGGGGGGGTACCAAGAGACCCAGTACTTC. Translation gives CASRTTRAGGYQETQYF.

The rearrangement joins TRBV9 to TRBJ1-2; no clear D gene. From germline, CDR1 is SGDLS and CDR2 YYNGEE. The V gene lost 3 bases and the J gene lost 4 bases, with 16 bases spanning the gap. CDR3 size: 15 residues. For the CDR3, the DNA is TGTGCCAGCAGCGCCTATGAGTACCCGAGCTATGGCTACACCTTC. It codes for CASSAYEYPSYGYTF. Looking up the rest from reference TRBV9 and TRBJ1-2 gives the full variable domain: DSGVTQTPKHLITATGQRVTLRCSPRSGDLSVYWYQQSLDQGLQFLIQYYNGEERAKGNILERFSAQQFPDLHSELNLSSLELGDSALYFCASSAYEYPSYGYTFGSGTRLTVV.

A note on this clone: A much bigger clone sits one base away, suggesting this may be a read error. The chain recombines TRBV4-2 with TRBJ2-7; no reliable D call. The CDR3 has 15 amino acids. Trimming pared 0 bases from V and 5 bases from J, leaving 14 bases between. Germline values: CDR1 LGHNA, CDR2 YNFKEQ. This chain's CDR3 is CASSQEVPGGHEQYF. The CDR3 bases are TGTGCCAGCAGCCAAGAAGTGCCAGGTGGGCACGAGCAGTACTTC.

This chain links TRBV5-6 with TRBJ1-1; D remains unclear. CDR1 SGHDT and CDR2 YYEEEE come from the germline V gene. With 1 base removed from V and 7 bases from J, the gap between germline ends came to 8 bases. This CDR3 has 12 residues. CDR3 sequence: CASSLLSREAFF. DNA of the CDR3: TGTGCCAGCAGCTTGCTCTCACGTGAAGCTTTCTTT.

Only one count was recorded for this clone. The V and J genes are TRBV6-5 and TRBJ2-7, with TRBD1 as a possible D gene (6 bases). The V end lost 7 bases, the J end lost 2 bases, and 15 bases lay between the germline ends. This CDR3 has 14 amino acids. Per germline, CDR1 MNHEY and CDR2 SVGAGI. CDR3 sequence: CASTPTGSTYEQYF. The CDR3 DNA sequence: TGTGCCAGCACCCCTACAGGGTCAACCTACGAGCAGTACTTC.

This clone was observed a handful of times. The V call is TRBV27, the J call TRBJ2-7, with D uncertain. V was trimmed by 2 bases and J by 0 bases, leaving 8 bases between them. This CDR3 region has 14 residues. CDR1 is MNHEY and CDR2 is SMNVEV in the germline V gene (reference sequence). The CDR3 region is CASSLASSSYEQYF. The CDR3 DNA sequence: TGTGCCAGCAGTTTAGCGTCGAGCTCCTACGAGCAGTACTTC.

This rearrangement joins TRBV6-5 to TRBJ1-2; D is ambiguous. Looked up from germline, CDR1 is MNHEY and CDR2 is SVGAGI. The CDR3 contains 13 residues. Trimming removed 0 bases from V and 6 bases from J, with 8 bases in between. The CDR3, as DNA: TGTGCCAGCAGTTACTCGTCGGTGGATGGCTACACCTTC. This translates into CASSYSSVDGYTF.

This clone was seen a handful of times. The chain joins TRBV11-2 to TRBJ1-1; 9 bases fit TRBD1. The CDR3 contains 15 residues. In germline, CDR1 is SGHAT, CDR2 FQNNGV. The V gene end was trimmed by 6 bases and the J gene end by 3 bases; junction bases not matched to a gene: 8. CDR3 protein: CASRTGGREDTEAFF. CDR3 sequence (DNA): TGTGCCAGCAGAACAGGGGGCAGGGAGGACACTGAAGCTTTCTTT.

This sequence joins TRBV5-6 and TRBJ1-4; 7 nucleotides align to TRBD1. Germline CDR1 SGHDT, CDR2 YYEEEE. V was clipped by 4 bases and J by 8 bases; unmatched bases: 8. The CDR3 is 14 amino acids. The CDR3 coding sequence is TGTGCCAGCAGCCAGACAGGGCCGAAGGAAAAACTGTTTTTT. It encodes CASSQTGPKEKLFF.

This rearrangement joins TRBV7-6 to TRBJ1-2; 7 bases map to TRBD1. CDR1 and CDR2 from the germline V gene are SGHVS and FNYEAQ. V shed 8 bases, J shed 1 base, and the junction held 10 bases outside the gene matches. This CDR3 contains 15 residues. The CDR3 region is CASSLTGALNYGYTF. The CDR3 DNA is TGTGCCAGCTCGCTTACAGGGGCGCTTAACTATGGCTACACCTTC.

The chain is built from TRBV11-1 and TRBJ2-4; D is tentatively TRBD1 or TRBD2 (5 bases each). Germline loops: CDR1 SGHAT, CDR2 FQDESV (reference sequence). The ends were cut back, 5 bases at V and 1 base at J, with 9 bases in the middle. The CDR3 runs 14 residues. This CDR3 is CASSPRDAKNIQYF. DNA for the CDR3: TGTGCCAGCAGCCCCCGGGACGCCAAAAACATTCAGTACTTC.

The gene calls are TRBV4-1 and TRBJ2-7; D is perhaps TRBD2 (6 bases). V lost 4 bases and J 3 bases, leaving 10 bases between the germline ends. Germline values: CDR1 MGHRA, CDR2 YSYEKL. This CDR3 region has 13 residues. In DNA form, the CDR3 reads TGCGCCAGCAGCCTCGCGACTAGCTACGAGCAGTACTTC. This sequence encodes CASSLATSYEQYF.